Here is one T cell receptor (beta chain) with its context. Its antigen is still unknown. The entry originates in a study of shared clonotypes between healthy human individuals. Trimming shortened V by 1 base and J by 1 base, and 8 bases separated the two germline ends. The length of the CDR3 is 15 residues. CDR1 is SGHAT and CDR2 is FQNNGV in the germline V gene. It was across several immunoSEQ plates that each subset's genomic DNA was evenly split. In the study's own analysis: Filtering of immunoSEQ junctional sequences could not match full-length read filtering. Assay used: immunoSEQ multiplex PCR; TCRdb lists only in-frame clones, some missing. The V and J calls and the clone size are those of that table, but D and trimming were determined from the DNA. This table has about 110,000 clones, about 70% appearing once. The study's findings and limits: Naive subsets, compared against memory subsets, generally had larger estimated richness values. With a few donors compared, roughly 4.9% of naive CD4 clonotypes were shared.

The sample consisted of memory CD8+ T cells sorted from blood. Subset defined: CD45RO+ cells pooled with CCR7-negative TemRA cells. The chain links TRBV11-2 to TRBJ1-3; D unclear. This clonotype was obtained from a woman younger than 45 in good health. CDR3 protein: CASSLVPGSGNTIYF. The CDR3 DNA is TGTGCCAGCAGCTTAGTGCCTGGGTCTGGAAACACCATATATTTT.